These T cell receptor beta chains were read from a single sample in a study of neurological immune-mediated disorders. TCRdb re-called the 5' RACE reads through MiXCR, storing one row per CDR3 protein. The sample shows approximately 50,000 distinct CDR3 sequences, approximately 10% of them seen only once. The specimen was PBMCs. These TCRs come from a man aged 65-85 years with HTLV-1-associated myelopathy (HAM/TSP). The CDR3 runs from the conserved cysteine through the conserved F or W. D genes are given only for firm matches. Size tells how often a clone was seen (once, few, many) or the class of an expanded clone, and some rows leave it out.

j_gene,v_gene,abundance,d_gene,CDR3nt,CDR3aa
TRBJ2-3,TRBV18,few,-,TGTGCCAGCTCACCACCAGGAGGAGGCACAGATACGCAGTATTTT,CASSPPGGGTDTQYF
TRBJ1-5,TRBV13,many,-,TGTGCCAGCAGCTTTTCACTGAATCAGCCCCAGCATTTT,CASSFSLNQPQHF
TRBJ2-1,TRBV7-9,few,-,TGTGCCAGCAGCTTAGCGGCCGGGTGGACCTACAATGAGCAGTTCTTC,CASSLAAGWTYNEQFF
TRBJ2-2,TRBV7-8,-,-,TGTGCCAGCAGCTTAGTGAGGGGGTGGGCCAGGGAGCTGTTTTTT,CASSLVRGWARELFF
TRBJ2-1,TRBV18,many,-,TGTGCCAGCTCACCGTTTACAGGGGGGGACAATGAGCAGTTCTTC,CASSPFTGGDNEQFF
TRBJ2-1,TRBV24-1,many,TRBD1,TGTGCCACCAACCCCGGGACAGGGAACTACAATGAGCAGTTCTTC,CATNPGTGNYNEQFF
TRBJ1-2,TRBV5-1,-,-,TGCGCCAGCAGCTTGCAACCAGGACTATCTAACTATGGCTACACCTTC,CASSLQPGLSNYGYTF
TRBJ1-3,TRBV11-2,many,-,TGTGCCAGCAGTCGCCCCTCTGGAAACACCATATATTTT,CASSRPSGNTIYF
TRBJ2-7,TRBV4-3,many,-,TGCGCCAGCAGCCAAGGTAGGGGGGGTGCCGAGAACGAGCAGTACTTC,CASSQGRGGAENEQYF
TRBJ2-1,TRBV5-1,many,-,TGCGCCAGCAGCAGATTAGGAGGGCACAATGAGCAGTTCTTC,CASSRLGGHNEQFF
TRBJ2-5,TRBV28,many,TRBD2,TGTGCCACTGTGACATCCCGGACTAGCGGGAACCAAGAGACCCAGTACTTC,CATVTSRTSGNQETQYF